What follows is one T cell receptor (beta chain) and its context. Antigen: not known. The record originates from a study of CD4+ T cells in melanoma. Findings of the study overall: Neoantigen-specific CD4+ T cells in melanoma reportedly had diverse differentiation states. CD8+ T cell, macrophage and B cell function reportedly correlated with neoantigen-specific CD4+ T cells.

The germline V gene has CDR1 SGHNT and CDR2 YENEEA. V gave up 2 bases and J gave up 0 bases; unmatched junction bases: 3. The CDR3 extends over 15 amino acids. Method: immunoSEQ multiplex PCR; TCRdb's copy keeps in-frame clones and lacks some. The data hold 50,000 to 60,000 clones, with more than 60% observed a single time. The source is a human donor with melanoma. Sequencing used tumor tissue. The gene calls are TRBV11-3 and TRBJ2-7; 8 bases map to TRBD2. CDR3 nucleotides: TGTGCCAGCAGCTTAAGCGGGGGAGACTCCTACGAGCAGTACTTC. It translates to CASSLSGGDSYEQYF.